A selection of T cell receptor beta chains follows, all from one sample in a study of T-cell memory formation after mild COVID-19. Each CDR3 protein gets one entry after TCRdb re-called the 5' RACE reads with MiXCR. Of approximately 480,000 distinct CDR3 sequences detected, roughly 20% appear once; the ten largest clones hold 10% to 15%. Material: PBMCs or a T cell subset sorted from them (not recorded which). The receptor set was obtained from an adult woman who had mild COVID-19 (a few samples of this study predate the infection). Cell type and time point are not known. Both conserved end residues are part of each CDR3. A D gene is named only where the DNA matches it firmly. Size is stated for part of the rows, as once, few or many counts, or as a class when the clone is expanded.

v_call	clone_size	j_call	d_call	cdr3_aa	cdr3_nt
TRBV20-1	NA	TRBJ1-1	TRBD1	CSAYGRKQGAEAFF	TGCAGTGCGTATGGGCGAAAACAGGGGGCTGAAGCTTTCTTT
TRBV12-3/TRBV12-4	NA	TRBJ2-5	NA	CATTARTRPLAQYF	TGTGCCACCACGGCCCGGACCCGGCCGTTGGCCCAGTACTTC
TRBV18	NA	TRBJ2-5	TRBD2	CASSPKLAGAQETQYF	TGTGCCAGCTCACCTAAACTAGCGGGGGCCCAAGAGACCCAGTACTTC
TRBV7-9	NA	TRBJ2-2	NA	CASSLGRRTGELFF	TGTGCCAGCAGCTTGGGACGGAGAACCGGGGAGCTGTTTTTT
TRBV6-2/TRBV6-3	few	TRBJ1-1	NA	CASSYSSVRTEAFF	TGTGCCAGCAGTTACTCGAGCGTGAGAACTGAAGCTTTCTTT
TRBV30	NA	TRBJ1-2	NA	CAWFEIYGYTF	TGTGCCTGGTTTGAAATTTATGGCTACACCTTC
TRBV20-1	few	TRBJ2-1	NA	CSARQLGVSSYNEQFF	TGCAGTGCTAGACAATTAGGGGTTAGCTCCTACAATGAGCAGTTCTTC
TRBV3-1	NA	TRBJ2-5	NA	CASSQDEQLQETQYF	TGTGCCAGCAGCCAAGATGAACAGCTACAAGAGACCCAGTACTTC
TRBV6-5	NA	TRBJ2-3	NA	CATLPRTGRRADTQYF	TGTGCCACCCTGCCTCGGACGGGGAGGAGGGCAGATACGCAGTATTTT
TRBV4-1	NA	TRBJ2-7	TRBD2	CASSQGTLGRVASEQYF	TGCGCCAGCAGCCAAGGAACCCTGGGGAGGGTTGCTAGCGAGCAGTACTTC
TRBV20-1	few	TRBJ2-7	NA	CSARVLSGYEQYF	TGCAGTGCTAGAGTCCTTAGCGGTTACGAGCAGTACTTC
TRBV5-5	many	TRBJ2-1	NA	CASSWDVANEQFF	TGTGCCAGCAGCTGGGATGTGGCCAATGAGCAGTTCTTC
TRBV5-1	many	TRBJ2-7	TRBD2	CASSYSNSGRADQQYF	TGCGCCAGCAGCTATTCCAATAGCGGGAGGGCAGATCAGCAGTACTTC
TRBV29-1	NA	TRBJ1-3	NA	CSGVAGTTIYF	TGCAGCGGTGTTGCGGGGACCACCATATATTTT
TRBV6-2/TRBV6-3	few	TRBJ1-2	TRBD1	CASRPSGTGVDYGYTF	TGTGCCAGCAGGCCCTCGGGGACAGGGGTGGACTATGGCTACACCTTC
TRBV6-2/TRBV6-3	NA	TRBJ1-1	NA	CASSYSGARTEAFF	TGTGCCAGCAGTTACTCGGGGGCGCGCACTGAAGCTTTCTTT
TRBV12-3/TRBV12-4	few	TRBJ1-2	TRBD1	CASSRRQGGGYTF	TGTGCCAGCAGCCGGAGACAGGGTGGTGGCTACACCTTC
TRBV5-1	few	TRBJ1-5	NA	CASSLTTGQSNQPQHF	TGCGCCAGCAGCCTTACAACGGGCCAAAGCAATCAGCCCCAGCATTTT
TRBV4-1	NA	TRBJ2-2	NA	CASSRVEGFTGELFF	TGCGCCAGCAGCCGGGTAGAGGGGTTCACCGGGGAGCTGTTTTTT
TRBV29-1	NA	TRBJ2-7	NA	CSVESGITYEQYF	TGCAGCGTTGAATCCGGAATAACCTACGAGCAGTACTTC
TRBV20-1	NA	TRBJ2-5	NA	CSAPKLGAGETQYF	TGCAGTGCTCCCAAATTGGGAGCAGGAGAGACCCAGTACTTC
TRBV20-1	few	TRBJ2-1	TRBD2	CSARSRGGLKNEQFF	TGCAGTGCTAGATCACGGGGGGGCCTTAAAAATGAGCAGTTCTTC
TRBV12-3/TRBV12-4	many	TRBJ2-7	NA	CASSISGTHGEQYF	TGTGCCAGCAGTATCTCCGGGACCCACGGCGAGCAGTACTTC
TRBV12-3/TRBV12-4	NA	TRBJ1-4	TRBD1	CASIKGQGLSNEKLFF	TGTGCCAGCATCAAAGGACAGGGGCTTTCTAATGAAAAACTGTTTTTT
TRBV5-1	NA	TRBJ2-7	TRBD2	CASSLGLAQGEQYF	TGCGCCAGCAGCTTGGGACTAGCACAAGGCGAGCAGTACTTC
TRBV12-3/TRBV12-4	NA	TRBJ1-5	TRBD1	CASSPPDRGGNQPQHF	TGTGCCAGCAGCCCGCCGGACAGGGGAGGCAATCAGCCCCAGCATTTT
TRBV7-6	NA	TRBJ2-7	TRBD2	CASSEPLAGGLYEQYF	TGTGCCAGCAGCGAACCGTTAGCGGGAGGGCTCTACGAGCAGTACTTC
TRBV10-3	many	TRBJ2-5	NA	CAISWREQETQYF	TGTGCCATCAGTTGGAGGGAGCAAGAGACCCAGTACTTC
TRBV18	few	TRBJ2-3	NA	CASSPPQSTDTQYF	TGTGCCAGCTCACCACCGCAGAGCACAGATACGCAGTATTTT
TRBV12-3/TRBV12-4	few	TRBJ1-1	TRBD1	CASSPYGGRGRTEAFF	TGTGCCAGCAGCCCTTATGGGGGCAGGGGGCGGACTGAAGCTTTCTTT
TRBV12-3/TRBV12-4	NA	TRBJ1-3	NA	CASSKETVFSGNTIYF	TGTGCCAGCAGTAAAGAGACAGTTTTCTCTGGAAACACCATATATTTT